One and the same sample provided the 24 T cell receptor beta chains below, sequenced in a study of blood T cells in healthy people across ages. Then a second PCR, running roughly 7 to 12 cycles, was carried out with a sample-barcoded 5' primer and a J-beta primer mix. TCRdb used MiXCR to reprocess the 5' RACE reads, holding one entry per CDR3 protein. This table holds 600,000 to 1,000,000 distinct CDR3 sequences, 20% to 25% found once. The sample was also reused in another study, on T cells of mothers and their children.

The sequenced sample consisted of blood. Receptor source: a boy between 10 and 17 years old in good health.

This clonotype has a handful of counts. The CDR3 here is CASSQGPGTEIYEQYF. CDR3 bases: TGCGCCAGCAGCCAAGGCCCCGGGACAGAGATCTACGAGCAGTACTTC. The V gene is TRBV4-3, the J gene TRBJ2-7, with 7 bases matching TRBD1. The CDR3 runs 16 residues. The V gene end was trimmed by 1 base and the J gene end by 3 bases; junction bases not matched to a gene: 9. CDR1 LGHNA and CDR2 YSLEER come from the germline V gene.

The table lists this clonotype with a few counts. V and J are TRBV7-2 and TRBJ2-3; TRBD1 might be the D (6 bases). Germline V gives CDR1 SGHTA, CDR2 FQGNSA. CDR3 length: 15 residues. Between the trimmed V and J ends, which lost 1 base and 3 bases, there was a span of 11 bases. CDR3 sequence reads: CASSLEGGVTDTQYF. The CDR3 DNA is TGTGCCAGCAGCTTAGAAGGGGGAGTTACAGATACGCAGTATTTT.

This clonotype was seen only a few times. V is TRBV7-8 and J is TRBJ2-1; D perhaps matches TRBD2 (5 bases). CDR3 length: 16 residues. Trimming shortened V by 3 bases and J by 4 bases, and 16 bases separated the two germline ends. CDR1 is SGHVS and CDR2 is FQNEAQ in the germline V gene. The CDR3 loop is CASSFTGFGEYNEQFF. CDR3 coding DNA: TGTGCCAGCAGCTTTACGGGGTTCGGGGAATACAATGAGCAGTTCTTC.

This clonotype showed up many times. V and J are TRBV12-3 or TRBV12-4 and TRBJ2-3; TRBD2 is a possible D gene (6 bases). The CDR3 totals 13 residues. The germline V and J ends were trimmed by 3 bases and 5 bases, with 9 bases remaining between them. CDR3: CASSLRGQDTQYF. CDR3 nucleotide sequence: TGTGCCAGCAGTTTGCGGGGCCAAGATACGCAGTATTTT.

The CDR3 coding sequence is TGTGCCAGCAGTGAGGGAGGACGGTACTCTGGGGCCAACGTCCTGACTTTC. It encodes CASSEGGRYSGANVLTF. This chain uses TRBV2 with TRBJ2-6; tentative D call: TRBD2 (6 bases). From germline, CDR1 is SNHLY and CDR2 FYNNEI. Between the trimmed V and J ends, which lost 3 bases and 0 bases, there was a span of 12 bases. This CDR3 region has 17 residues.

There are a few counts of this clonotype. The chain uses TRBV20-1 and TRBJ2-7; the D call may be TRBD1 or TRBD2 (5 bases each). This CDR3 spans 14 amino acids. Germline V lookup: CDR1 DFQATT, CDR2 SNEGSKA (reference sequence). Trimming shortened V by 0 bases and J by 5 bases, and 14 bases separated the two germline ends. CDR3 sequence (DNA): TGCAGTGCTAGAGATCTTGGGGGAATCGACGAGCAGTACTTC. Translating gives CSARDLGGIDEQYF.

The CDR3 loop is CASSVAPRTPGDTQYF. Here the CDR3 DNA reads TGTGCCAGCAGCGTGGCCCCTAGAACTCCTGGAGATACGCAGTATTTT. The chain uses TRBV9 and TRBJ2-3; no firm D call. Between the trimmed V and J ends, which lost 2 bases and 5 bases, there was a span of 18 bases. The CDR3 sequence is 16 residues long. Per germline, CDR1 SGDLS and CDR2 YYNGEE.

This clonotype was recorded a few times. This chain uses TRBV5-1 with TRBJ2-5; possible D gene TRBD2, 6 bases. The V gene's germline CDR1 is SGHRS and CDR2 YFSETQ. The V and J ends lost 4 bases and 0 bases respectively, with 19 bases between them. This CDR3 is 17 amino acids long. In DNA form, the CDR3 reads TGCGCCAGCAGCCCCAGGAGGGGCCTTTTCTACCAAGAGACCCAGTACTTC. This translates into CASSPRRGLFYQETQYF.

In its sample, this clonotype was seen many times. This sequence joins TRBV4-3 and TRBJ1-4, with D unresolved. The germline V gene has CDR1 LGHNA and CDR2 YSLEER. Trimming cost V 4 bases and J 0 bases, with 18 bases left between them. The CDR3 has 18 amino acids. CDR3 in DNA: TGCGCCAGCAGCCGAAGTCCATGGGAGGCTGCAACTAATGAAAAACTGTTTTTT. Amino acids: CASSRSPWEAATNEKLFF.

The chain combines TRBV7-9 with TRBJ2-1; 8 bases line up with TRBD1. CDR3 size: 17 residues. The germline gives CDR1 SEHNR, CDR2 FQNEAQ (reference sequence). V was clipped by 5 bases and J by 3 bases; unmatched bases: 12. The CDR3 loop is CASSPLPDRVVYNEQFF. CDR3 sequence (DNA): TGTGCCAGCAGCCCTTTACCGGACAGGGTGGTCTACAATGAGCAGTTCTTC.

This chain uses TRBV25-1 with TRBJ2-7; 9 nucleotides align to TRBD1. V lost 5 bases, J lost 4 bases, and 9 bases stayed unmatched. This CDR3 contains 15 residues. The V gene's germline CDR1 is MGHDK and CDR2 SYGVNS. CDR3 protein: CASSTQDRGRYEQYF. As DNA, the CDR3 is TGTGCCAGCAGTACGCAGGACAGGGGAAGGTACGAGCAGTACTTC.

The rearrangement uses TRBV28 and TRBJ1-1, with a tentative D call TRBD1 (5 bases). CDR1 MDHEN and CDR2 SYDVKM come from the germline V gene. The CDR3 is 14 residues long. V was clipped by 3 bases and J by 5 bases, with 13 bases between them. In DNA, the CDR3 is TGTGCCAGCAGTTTCGATCAGGGAGGGACTGAAGCTTTCTTT. Translated, it gives CASSFDQGGTEAFF.

The rearrangement links TRBV29-1 to TRBJ2-1; maybe TRBD2 (5 bases). From germline, CDR1 is SQVTM and CDR2 ANQGSEA. The CDR3 sequence is 14 residues long. Trimming cost V 6 bases and J 5 bases, with 17 bases left between them. CDR3 in amino acids: CSVLDSVLNNEQFF. As DNA, the CDR3 is TGCAGCGTGTTGGACTCCGTCCTCAACAATGAGCAGTTCTTC.

This clonotype showed up just once. A read error may be the cause here, since a much bigger clone is one base away. The V and J genes are TRBV6-6 and TRBJ1-2; D unresolved. The germline gives CDR1 MNHNY, CDR2 SVGAGI (reference sequence). The CDR3 is 15 amino acids. The CDR3 region has the DNA TGTGCCAGCAGTTACCTGCCCCAGGATCTAGGTGGCCACACCTTC. Residues: CASSYLPQDLGGHTF.

In its sample, this clonotype was seen a few times. This chain links TRBV7-6 with TRBJ2-1; D is perhaps TRBD1 or TRBD2 (5 bases each). CDR1 SGHVS and CDR2 FNYEAQ come from the germline V gene. Trimming took off 3 bases at V and 11 bases at J, with 29 bases between the two ends. The CDR3 runs 18 residues. CDR3: CASSFPTGTSPLRAQQFF. For the CDR3, the DNA is TGTGCCAGCAGCTTTCCAACCGGGACCAGCCCGTTAAGGGCCCAGCAGTTCTTC.

This clonotype has a handful of counts. This chain connects TRBV27 to TRBJ2-1; 9 bases agree with TRBD2. Germline trimming cut 6 bases from V and 3 bases from J; bases unmatched to any gene: 9. The CDR3 covers 16 residues. Per the germline V gene, CDR1 is MNHEY and CDR2 is SMNVEV (reference sequence). Here the CDR3 reads CASSPTLSGSYNEQFF. DNA of the CDR3: TGTGCCAGCAGCCCAACCCTTAGCGGGAGCTACAATGAGCAGTTCTTC.

This clonotype was counted a few times. The rearrangement joins TRBV7-8 to TRBJ2-5; 7 nucleotides line up with TRBD1. J lost 5 bases, V lost 3 bases, and 6 bases had no gene match. This CDR3 is 14 amino acids long. Germline V gene lookup returns CDR1 SGHVS and CDR2 FQNEAQ. In DNA form, the CDR3 reads TGTGCCAGCAGCTTGCAGGGGGTCCGTGAGACCCAGTACTTC. It translates to CASSLQGVRETQYF.

V and J are TRBV5-5 and TRBJ2-5; 7 bases are shared with TRBD1. Germline loops: CDR1 SGHKS, CDR2 YYEKEE (reference sequence). This CDR3 comprises 15 residues. After removal of 0 bases from V and 5 bases from J, the junction contained 7 bases not matched to a gene. In DNA, the CDR3 is TGTGCCAGCAGCTTGGCCCAGACAGGGACCGAGACCCAGTACTTC. Encoded protein: CASSLAQTGTETQYF.

This clonotype was seen repeatedly, ten times or more. The chain couples TRBV4-1 to TRBJ1-4; no clear D. The CDR3 has 12 residues. V lost 3 bases, J lost 8 bases, and 7 bases lay in between. The germline V gene encodes CDR1 MGHRA and CDR2 YSYEKL. The DNA of the CDR3 is TGCGCCAGCAGCCATGGTCCAGAAAAACTGTTTTTT. It codes for CASSHGPEKLFF.

The chain combines TRBV19 with TRBJ2-3; D remains unclear. The germline gives CDR1 LNHDA, CDR2 SQIVND (reference sequence). V lost 1 base and J 4 bases, leaving 6 bases between the germline ends. This CDR3 is built from 13 residues. The DNA for the CDR3 is TGTGCCAGTAGTATAGTGGACGCAGATACGCAGTATTTT. Translation: CASSIVDADTQYF. The variable domain in full, completed from reference TRBV19 and TRBJ2-3, reads DGGITQSPKYLFRKEGQNVTLSCEQNLNHDAMYWYRQDPGQGLRLIYYSQIVNDFQKGDIAEGYSVSREKKESFPLTVTSAQKNPTAFYLCASSIVDADTQYFGPGTRLTVL.

The table lists this clonotype with a few counts. This chain joins TRBV28 and TRBJ2-6; D might be TRBD1 (5 bases). This CDR3 has 16 amino acids. Trimming removed 5 bases from V and 0 bases from J, with 11 bases in between. Germline V lookup: CDR1 MDHEN, CDR2 SYDVKM. CDR3 protein: CASSIVGASGANVLTF. The CDR3 DNA is TGTGCCAGCAGTATAGTAGGGGCCTCTGGGGCCAACGTCCTGACTTTC.

The V and J genes are TRBV7-2 and TRBJ2-5; 16 bases map to TRBD2. The J call may be in error: the DNA end matches TRBJ2-1 better. Germline CDR1 reads SGHTA; CDR2 reads FQGNSA. The CDR3 loop spans 20 amino acids. The CDR3: CASSLTGLAGGSSGGYEQFF. For the CDR3, the DNA is TGTGCCAGCAGCCTAACGGGACTAGCGGGAGGGTCCTCAGGGGGTTATGAGCAGTTCTTC.

This clonotype has ten or more counts. The chain joins TRBV18 to TRBJ2-1, with D tentatively TRBD2 (6 bases). Germline CDR1 and CDR2: KGHSH and LQKENI. The CDR3 length is 13 residues. V lost 4 bases and J 5 bases, leaving 9 bases between the germline ends. CDR3 sequence (DNA): TGTGCCAGCTCACTAGCGGATAACAATGAGCAGTTCTTC. This codes for CASSLADNNEQFF.

This clonotype was picked up a small number of times. The chain has TRBV6-6 and TRBJ2-3, with D perhaps TRBD2 (7 bases). V was pared by 0 bases and J by 3 bases, with 13 bases between. This CDR3 spans 16 amino acids. Germline assignment: CDR1 MNHNY and CDR2 SVGAGI (reference sequence). CDR3 region: CASSYSGGLITDTQYF. The CDR3 bases are TGTGCCAGCAGTTACTCGGGGGGGCTCATTACAGATACGCAGTATTTT.